This TCR beta chain was sequenced for a study of T cells in Graves' hyperthyroidism and ophthalmopathy. This clonotype was recorded many times. The CDR3 covers 13 residues. The V and J ends lost 6 bases and 1 base respectively, with 10 bases between them. The V gene's germline CDR1 is MDHEN and CDR2 SYDVKM. Together with thyroid ultrasound, orbital computed tomography, serum thyroxine and TRAb, clinical symptoms were used for diagnoses. Amplification yielded TCR beta CDR3 regions, with RNA transcripts as the source. The HTBI primer set was used in a first-round RT-PCR of the TCR CDR3. TCRdb recomputed calls from the multiplex PCR reads with MiXCR, one row per CDR3 protein. The repertoire consists of 490,000 or so distinct CDR3 sequences, with around 20% occurring once and the leading ten covering 45% to 50%.

This sequence originates from a man between 40 and 49 years old with Graves' ophthalmopathy. The genes are TRBV28 and TRBJ2-7, with D perhaps matching TRBD1 (5 bases). Material for sequencing was blood. CDR3 protein: CASRLTGSYEQYF. In DNA form, the CDR3 reads TGTGCCAGCAGACTAACAGGTTCCTACGAGCAGTACTTC.